This paragraph covers one T cell receptor beta chain sequence. Its antigen is currently unknown. This sample was included in a study of shared clonotypes between healthy human individuals. Findings and caveats of the study: Only blood was sampled; tissue repertoires likely differ.

As handled by the study authors: ImmunoSEQ supplied junction-only sequences lacking quality scores, so filtering was different. The assay was immunoSEQ multiplex PCR, and TCRdb's table has in-frame clones only and misses some. V, J and clone size reflect that table, while D and trimming were determined from the DNA. The table includes hundreds of thousands of clones, roughly three quarters detected once. Trimming took 7 bases from V and 3 from J, leaving 15 bases between them. The germline V gene encodes CDR1 MNHNY and CDR2 SVGAGI (reference sequence). The CDR3 has 14 residues. Each of the donors was a healthy adult who was HIV-negative and had not had a recent acute infection or vaccination.

Material for sequencing was PBMCs. V is TRBV6-6 and J is TRBJ1-2; possible D gene TRBD1, 5 bases. This clonotype originated in a woman aged 40 to 50 in good health. Some clones in this sample may be carry-over from other donors' samples. The CDR3 reads CASTRGGNDYGYTF. The CDR3 DNA sequence: TGTGCCAGCACCCGGGGGGGTAATGACTATGGCTACACCTTC.